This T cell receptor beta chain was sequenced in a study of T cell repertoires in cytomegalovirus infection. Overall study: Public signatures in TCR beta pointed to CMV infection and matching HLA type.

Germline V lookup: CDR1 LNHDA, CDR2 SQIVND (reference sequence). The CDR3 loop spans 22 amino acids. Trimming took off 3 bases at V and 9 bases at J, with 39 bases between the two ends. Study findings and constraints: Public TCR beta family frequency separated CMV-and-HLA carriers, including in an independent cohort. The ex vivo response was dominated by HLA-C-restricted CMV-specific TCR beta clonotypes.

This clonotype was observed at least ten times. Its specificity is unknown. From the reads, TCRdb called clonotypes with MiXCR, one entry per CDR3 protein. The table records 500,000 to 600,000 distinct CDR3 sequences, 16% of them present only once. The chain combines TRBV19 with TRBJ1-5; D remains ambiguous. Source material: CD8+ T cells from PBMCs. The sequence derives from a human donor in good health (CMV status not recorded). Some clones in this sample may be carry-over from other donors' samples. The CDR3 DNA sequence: TGTGCCAGTAGTATTAGGGTAGATAACCCCCCGACACCGAGCGGGGTTCAACGGCCCCAGCATTTT. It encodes CASSIRVDNPPTPSGVQRPQHF.